This T cell receptor beta chain was identified in a study of cytomegalovirus exposure and HLA in healthy donors. The study's findings and limits: An Asian-associated ancestry cluster reportedly showed fewer N-insertions than the approximately 600-donor mean in a later analysis. Later genetic work tied a missense DCLRE1C variant to beta-chain V and J trimming.

The study ran its PCR with 60 Vbeta and 13 Jbeta primers. How the authors handled the data: Later work found about 80 million unique TCR beta chains, with about 10 million shared. Data came from immunoSEQ multiplex PCR; TCRdb stores just in-frame clones and leaves some out. The V and J calls and clone size are taken from that table; D and trimming were inferred from the DNA. This sample has over 200,000 clones, with 85% to 90% found just once. Investigators did not record CMV serostatus for this donor. This clone was detected once. Its specificity is unknown. Sequencing was performed on PBMCs. This clonotype was obtained from a human donor in good health.

The CDR3 is CASSLSAGGIRVYGYTF. The CDR3 DNA follows: TGTGCCAGCAGCTTAAGCGCAGGGGGTATCCGAGTATATGGCTACACCTTC. V is TRBV11-2 and J is TRBJ1-2; 7 nucleotides match TRBD1. Losses at the gene ends were 2 bases for V and 5 bases for J; bases not matched to a gene: 14. This CDR3 region has 17 residues. CDR1 SGHAT and CDR2 FQNNGV come from the germline V gene. Combining the CDR3 with reference TRBV11-2 and TRBJ1-2 gives the whole variable domain EAGVAQSPRYKIIEKRQSVAFWCNPISGHATLYWYQQILGQGPKLLIQFQNNGVVDDSQLPKDRFSAERLKGVDSTLKIQPAKLEDSAVYLCASSLSAGGIRVYGYTFGSGTRLTVV.